These T cell receptor beta chains were read from a single sample in a study of cytomegalovirus exposure and HLA in healthy donors. The repertoire was sequenced with immunoSEQ multiplex PCR; TCRdb's copy has only in-frame clones and lacks some. The top ten clones hold around 2.6% of a sample with 200,000 or so clones, roughly 68% of them seen once. The specimen sequenced was PBMCs. These receptors originate from a man aged 40-49 years in good health and CMV-seropositive. Each CDR3 is given with its conserved first and last residue. A D gene is named only where the DNA matches it firmly. Expanded clones are given a class, and other clones once, few, many or no size at all.

cdr3_length j_call v_call clone_size d_call cdr3_nt cdr3_aa
15 TRBJ2-1 TRBV5-1 - TRBD2 TGCGCCAGCAGCTTGCGGAGCGGGGGGGACGGGGAGCAGTTCTTC CASSLRSGGDGEQFF
15 TRBJ2-1 TRBV6-5 few TRBD2 TGTGCCAGCAGCCGGGGGGGGAGCTCCTACAATGAGCAGTTCTTC CASSRGGSSYNEQFF
14 TRBJ1-1 TRBV5-1 - - TGCGCCAGCAGACCGCTGGACTTTATCACTGAAGCTTTCTTT CASRPLDFITEAFF
12 TRBJ1-2 TRBV29-1 few - TGCAGCATCGACCCACAGGGCTATGGCTACACCTTC CSIDPQGYGYTF
15 TRBJ1-6 TRBV13 few - TGTGCCAGCAGCTTAGGCCGGCAGGGTGGCTCACCCCTCCACTTT CASSLGRQGGSPLHF
14 TRBJ1-5 TRBV6-6 - TRBD1 TGTGCCAGCAGGAGACAGGGGGCACGTCAGCCCCAGCATTTT CASRRQGARQPQHF
11 TRBJ2-5 TRBV6-1 - - TGTGCCAGCAGTACACGAGAGACCCAGTACTTC CASSTRETQYF
16 TRBJ2-5 TRBV4-1 - - TGCGCCAGCAGCCAAGTTGGGGGCTTGAAACGTGAGACCCAGTACTTC CASSQVGGLKRETQYF
14 TRBJ2-5 TRBV2 - - TGTGCCAGCAGTTCGAGACAGCACCAAGAGACCCAGTACTTC CASSSRQHQETQYF
13 TRBJ2-5 TRBV7-3 once - TGTGCCAGCAGCTTTGCCGGAGAAGAGACCCAGTACTTC CASSFAGEETQYF
14 TRBJ2-2 TRBV12-2 - - TGTGCAAGTCGCTTAAACAGGGCGCCCGGGGAGCTGTTTTTT CASRLNRAPGELFF
17 TRBJ1-1 TRBV7-9 - - TGTGCCAGCAGCCCCGGATGGGGTATCGGGGTGAACACTGAAGCTTTCTTT CASSPGWGIGVNTEAFF
18 TRBJ2-2 TRBV11-2 once TRBD1 TGTGCCAGCAGCGAACCGGAGGACAGGGGTTCAAACACCGGGGAGCTGTTTTTT CASSEPEDRGSNTGELFF
12 TRBJ1-2 TRBV25-1 - - TGTGCCAGCAGTGCCAGCGGGGGCAGCTACACCTTC CASSASGGSYTF
11 TRBJ2-7 TRBV28 - - TGTGCCAGCAGAGTAGATTACGAGCAGTACTTC CASRVDYEQYF
19 TRBJ2-6 TRBV19 - - TGTGCCAGTAGCGCCCCTCGGGGGGCTTCAAGCTCTGGGGCCAACGTCCTGACTTTC CASSAPRGASSSGANVLTF
13 TRBJ2-5 TRBV19 - - TGTGCCAGTAGTATGCTGGCCACCGGGGCCCAGTACTTC CASSMLATGAQYF
19 TRBJ1-2 TRBV4-1 - TRBD1 TGCGCCAGCACCCAACTTCCCGGGACAGGGGTCCTACCTAACTATGGCTACACCTTC CASTQLPGTGVLPNYGYTF
12 TRBJ1-2 TRBV6-5 few - TGTGCCAGCAGTTACAGGGGCTATGGCTACACCTTC CASSYRGYGYTF
14 TRBJ1-2 TRBV27 - TRBD1 TGTGCCAGCAGTGCCAACAGGGGGCTGGGGGGCTACACCTTC CASSANRGLGGYTF
12 TRBJ2-1 TRBV29-1 few - TGCAGCGTTGGACAGGTTTACAATGAGCAGTTCTTC CSVGQVYNEQFF
14 TRBJ1-1 TRBV4-1 few - TGCGCCAGCAGCCAAGAACCGGTGAACACTGAAGCTTTCTTT CASSQEPVNTEAFF
13 TRBJ1-1 TRBV28 few - TGTGCCAGCAGTTTAGGGGAGTACACTGAAGCTTTCTTT CASSLGEYTEAFF
16 TRBJ2-7 TRBV7-2 - TRBD2 TGTGCCAGCAGCTTTACTCTAGCGGGGGGGTCGAGCGAGCAGTACTTC CASSFTLAGGSSEQYF
14 TRBJ2-1 TRBV5-1 - TRBD1 TGCGCCAGCAGCTTGGAGGACAGGGGCAATGAGCAGTTCTTC CASSLEDRGNEQFF
17 TRBJ2-1 TRBV27 - TRBD2 TGTGCCAGCTCTACCCCCAAGCGGGGGGACTTATACAATGAGCAGTTCTTC CASSTPKRGDLYNEQFF
12 TRBJ1-6 TRBV19 - TRBD1 TGTGCCAGTCAAGGACAGACAGGGGCCCTCCACTTT CASQGQTGALHF
14 TRBJ1-5 TRBV25-1 - - TGTGCCAGCAGTGAGTCGTCCGGGGAGAAGCCCCAGCATTTT CASSESSGEKPQHF
16 TRBJ2-5 TRBV5-1 once TRBD2 TGCGCCAGCAGCTCCCTACTAGCGGGGATTCAAGAGACCCAGTACTTC CASSSLLAGIQETQYF
13 TRBJ2-3 TRBV11-3 - - TGTGCCAGCAGCTTAGAGGCCGAAGATACGCAGTATTTT CASSLEAEDTQYF
15 TRBJ1-4 TRBV7-2 - TRBD1 TGTGCCAGCAGCCCAGCGGGGACAGGGGTAGAAAAACTGTTTTTT CASSPAGTGVEKLFF
15 TRBJ1-2 TRBV7-3 - TRBD1 TGTGCCAGCAGCACCCGACAGGGGGATAGACATGGCTACACCTTC CASSTRQGDRHGYTF
14 TRBJ2-1 TRBV11-2 few - TGTGCCAGCAGCCCCAGGGTCTATTACAATGAGCAGTTCTTC CASSPRVYYNEQFF
12 TRBJ2-7 TRBV4-2 once - TGTGCCAGCAGCCAAACCGGTACTATGCAGTACTTC CASSQTGTMQYF
14 TRBJ2-3 TRBV2 - TRBD2 TGTGCCAGCAGTGAGCTAGCGGCCTGGGATACGCAGTATTTT CASSELAAWDTQYF
13 TRBJ1-6 TRBV19 - - TGTGCCAGTAGTCCAGCGGGGGACTCACCCCTCCACTTT CASSPAGDSPLHF
14 TRBJ1-1 TRBV12-5 few - TGTGCTAGTGCGGGGGTTCTTATGAACACTGAAGCTTTCTTT CASAGVLMNTEAFF
15 TRBJ2-3 TRBV7-6 - - TGTGCCAGCAGCTCGGCGGCCCTGAGCACAGATACGCAGTATTTT CASSSAALSTDTQYF
14 TRBJ2-1 TRBV2 - - TGTGCCAGCGCCGACCGGGACTTTAACAATGAGCAGTTCTTC CASADRDFNNEQFF
19 TRBJ1-1 TRBV28 - - TGTGCCAGCAGTTTTTGGCCTTGGGGCCGAGCAGAGACCAGCATTGAAGCTTTCTTT CASSFWPWGRAETSIEAFF
15 TRBJ2-3 TRBV5-1 once - TGCGCCAGCAGCTTGGAGGATATGGTCAGGGGTACGCAGTATTTT CASSLEDMVRGTQYF
16 TRBJ1-2 TRBV2 - TRBD1 TGTGCCAGCAGTGTGGACAGGGGGATCGGGGACTATGGCTACACCTTC CASSVDRGIGDYGYTF
15 TRBJ2-5 TRBV6-7 - - TGTGCCAGCAGTTACCCCTCGGGGGAACAAGAGACCCAGTACTTC CASSYPSGEQETQYF
14 TRBJ2-5 TRBV7-7 - - TGTGCCAGCAGCTTAGCTACAGGGTTAGAGACCCAGTACTTC CASSLATGLETQYF
15 TRBJ2-7 TRBV19 few TRBD1 TGTGCCAGTAGTATACGTGAGACAGGGGTAAGGGAGCAGTACTTC CASSIRETGVREQYF
16 TRBJ2-1 TRBV11-3 - TRBD2 TGTGCCAGCAGCTTAGGGGGGACTAGCGGGGGCAATGAGCAGTTCTTC CASSLGGTSGGNEQFF